This record concerns one T cell receptor beta chain sequence. Its target is not known. The data derive from a study of cytomegalovirus exposure and HLA in healthy donors. Both 60 Vbeta primers and 13 Jbeta primers went into the PCR. Some clones are missing from TCRdb's copy, which holds only in-frame ones; the method was immunoSEQ multiplex PCR. Of 150,000 or so clones in the sample, about 80% were seen once. J lost 0 bases, V lost 4 bases, and 3 bases had no gene match. Germline CDR1 and CDR2: MGHRA and YSYEKL. This CDR3 is built from 16 residues. Study-level findings and limits: Available immune exposure information covered CMV serostatus only. An Asian-associated ancestry cluster reportedly showed fewer N-insertions than the roughly 670-donor mean in a later analysis.

The sequenced sample was PBMCs. This sequence originates from a woman aged 45-65 years in good health and CMV-seropositive. V usage is TRBV4-1 and J usage is TRBJ2-6; 7 bases align to TRBD1. CDR3 nucleotide sequence: TGCGCCAGCAGCCGGACAGGAGTCTCTGGGGCCAACGTCCTGACTTTC. Translated, it gives CASSRTGVSGANVLTF.